This T cell receptor (beta chain) was recovered during a study of shared clonotypes between healthy human individuals. Study-wide results and limits: Sampling used blood alone; tissue repertoires probably differ. Depth of sequencing was expected to influence donor clonotype sharing. Larger estimated richness was generally seen in naive subsets than in memory subsets. Generation probabilities of non-shared clonotypes were lower (relative to those shared by all four donors).

Note on this clone: What it recognizes is unknown.

Selected positively for CCR7 and CD45RO-negative, naive CD8 cells excluded terminally differentiated effector memory CD45RA+ cells. Produced via immunoSEQ multiplex PCR; TCRdb's table is partial and in-frame only. The sample lists about 2.2 million clones; just under 95% were seen once. The sequencing sample was made of naive CD8+ T cells from PBMCs. The sequence was collected from a man aged 18 to 30 in good health. Some clones in this sample may be carry-over from other donors' samples.

This chain's CDR3 is CASSLPPGLAGVGDIQYF. The DNA for the CDR3 is TGTGCCAGCAGTTTGCCGCCGGGACTAGCGGGGGTGGGTGACATTCAGTACTTC. The rearrangement joins TRBV28 to TRBJ2-4, with 14 bases matching TRBD2. Trimming cost V 3 bases and J 8 bases; bases outside gene matches: 12. CDR1 and CDR2 (germline): MDHEN, SYDVKM. The CDR3 has 18 residues.